These 30 T cell receptor beta chains were sequenced from one sample in a study of cytomegalovirus exposure and HLA in healthy donors. Primers for the PCR totalled 60 Vbeta and 13 Jbeta. TCRdb's copy holds only in-frame clones and misses some; the assay was immunoSEQ multiplex PCR. This listing includes roughly 120,000 clones. The specimen sequenced was PBMCs. The receptor set was obtained from a man aged 35 to 55 in good health and CMV-seronegative.

The chain combines TRBV27 with TRBJ2-7; D might be TRBD2 (5 bases). V gave up 5 bases and J gave up 4 bases, with 21 bases separating them. Germline V gives CDR1 MNHEY, CDR2 SMNVEV (reference sequence). The CDR3 loop spans 16 amino acids. This CDR3 reads CASSRAGRGIAYEQYF. CDR3 nucleotide sequence: TGTGCCAGCAGTCGCGCCGGGCGAGGGATCGCGTACGAGCAGTACTTC.

The gene calls are TRBV5-1 and TRBJ2-7; the match to TRBD2 covers 8 bases. After removal of 0 bases from V and 6 bases from J, the junction contained 5 bases not matched to a gene. Per germline, CDR1 SGHRS and CDR2 YFSETQ. CDR3 length: 14 residues. The CDR3 DNA follows: TGCGCCAGCAGCTTGGGAGCGGGAGTCGGCGAGCAGTACTTC. Translating gives CASSLGAGVGEQYF.

The V and J genes are TRBV27 and TRBJ2-5; weak D call: TRBD2 (5 bases). The CDR3 has 17 amino acids. Germline CDR1 and CDR2: MNHEY and SMNVEV (reference sequence). The germline V and J ends were trimmed by 1 base and 1 base, with 16 bases remaining between them. Written as DNA, the CDR3 is TGTGCCAGCAGTTTATGCGGGCAGGCCTGCCCCCAAGAGACCCAGTACTTC. This codes for CASSLCGQACPQETQYF.

The chain joins TRBV5-6 to TRBJ1-1; D not certain. CDR1 and CDR2 from the germline V gene are SGHDT and YYEEEE. Trimming shortened V by 1 base and J by 8 bases, and 18 bases separated the two germline ends. This CDR3 has 15 residues. CDR3 sequence (DNA): TGTGCCAGCAGCTTGAACTCCCAGCGGGGTTTGGAAGCTTTCTTT. Protein product: CASSLNSQRGLEAFF.

The chain uses TRBV12-5 and TRBJ2-5; D is unresolved. V shed 1 base and J shed 5 bases, with 11 bases lying between them. This CDR3 has 14 residues. Germline CDR1 is LGHNT and CDR2 is FRNRAP. This chain's CDR3 is CASGLGSPRETQYF. The CDR3 DNA sequence: TGTGCTAGTGGTTTGGGGTCCCCCCGGGAGACCCAGTACTTC.

The chain recombines TRBV27 with TRBJ1-3; 9 bases map to TRBD1. Per germline, CDR1 MNHEY and CDR2 SMNVEV (reference sequence). J gave up 2 bases and V 4 bases, and 6 bases lay outside the gene matches. The CDR3 totals 16 residues. The CDR3 loop reads CASSYRGDRAGNTIYF. The DNA for the CDR3 is TGTGCCAGCAGTTACCGGGGGGACAGGGCTGGAAACACCATATATTTT.

V usage is TRBV18 and J usage is TRBJ1-5; perhaps TRBD1 as D (6 bases). The V gene lost 2 bases and the J gene lost 9 bases, with 17 bases spanning the gap. Germline V gene lookup returns CDR1 KGHSH and CDR2 LQKENI. The CDR3 sequence is 15 residues long. CDR3 residues: CASSPWGQGGGPQHF. In DNA form, the CDR3 reads TGTGCCAGCTCACCATGGGGGCAGGGCGGTGGGCCCCAGCATTTT.

V usage is TRBV7-9 and J usage is TRBJ2-5; 10 bases match TRBD2. The CDR3 has 19 residues. Germline CDR1 reads SEHNR; CDR2 reads FQNEAQ (reference sequence). Trimming took 4 bases from V and 2 from J; bases not matched to a gene: 16. The CDR3 here is CASSSGLGIGLAVQETQYF. In DNA form, the CDR3 reads TGTGCCAGCAGCTCCGGACTGGGAATAGGACTAGCGGTGCAAGAGACCCAGTACTTC.

The V call is TRBV29-1, the J call TRBJ2-7; 9 bases map to TRBD2. V was clipped by 1 base and J by 5 bases; unmatched bases: 6. CDR1 is SQVTM, CDR2 ANQGSEA, per germline. The CDR3 spans 14 residues. The CDR3 region is CSVEGLAGVDEQYF. CDR3 nucleotide sequence: TGCAGCGTTGAAGGATTAGCGGGAGTGGACGAGCAGTACTTC.

The chain joins TRBV5-8 to TRBJ2-5; 9 bases match TRBD1. Germline V CDR1 and CDR2: SGHTS, YDEGEE. The CDR3 spans 16 residues. With 4 bases clipped from V and 3 bases from J, the junction kept 10 bases outside the gene matches. The DNA of the CDR3 is TGTGCCAGCAGCAGCTCCGGGACAGGGAGGGAAGAGACCCAGTACTTC. Residues: CASSSSGTGREETQYF.

This chain connects TRBV5-1 to TRBJ2-7, with D tentatively TRBD2 (5 bases). The CDR3 is made up of 14 amino acids. Trimming took off 4 bases at V and 7 bases at J, with 18 bases between the two ends. The germline V gene has CDR1 SGHRS and CDR2 YFSETQ. CDR3 protein: CASSGNGLPPEQYF. DNA of the CDR3: TGCGCCAGCAGCGGAAACGGACTCCCCCCTGAGCAGTACTTC.

The chain links TRBV6-1 to TRBJ1-5, with 8 bases that match TRBD1. Germline V gene lookup returns CDR1 MNHNS and CDR2 SASEGT. The V segment lost 4 bases and the J segment 1 base; nucleotides outside the gene matches: 3. The CDR3 is 15 amino acids. CDR3: CASSGGTGSNQPQHF. Written as DNA, the CDR3 is TGTGCCAGCAGTGGGGGGACAGGCAGCAATCAGCCCCAGCATTTT.

V gene TRBV11-3 combines with J gene TRBJ2-1, with D maybe TRBD2 (6 bases). This CDR3 contains 15 residues. V was clipped by 3 bases and J by 7 bases, with 16 bases between them. Germline V gene lookup returns CDR1 SGHNT and CDR2 YENEEA. CDR3 coding DNA: TGTGCCAGCAGCTTGCTTAGTATTGGGGGGAATGAGCAGTTCTTC. This encodes CASSLLSIGGNEQFF.

The chain recombines TRBV18 with TRBJ2-1, with D perhaps matching TRBD2 (6 bases). The CDR3 runs to 15 residues. The V gene's germline CDR1 is KGHSH and CDR2 LQKENI. V shed 2 bases and J shed 7 bases, with 15 bases lying between them. This chain's CDR3 is CASSPGQGRGNEQFF. The CDR3, as DNA: TGTGCCAGCTCACCAGGGCAGGGCCGGGGGAATGAGCAGTTCTTC.

V usage is TRBV29-1 and J usage is TRBJ2-5; D remains ambiguous. The germline V gene encodes CDR1 SQVTM and CDR2 ANQGSEA. V lost 2 bases, J lost 4 bases, and 8 bases lay in between. There are 12 residues in the CDR3. CDR3 in amino acids: CSVESGPETQYF. In nucleotides, the CDR3 is TGCAGCGTTGAATCGGGTCCAGAGACCCAGTACTTC.

This chain joins TRBV28 and TRBJ2-2, with 7 bases identical to TRBD1. This CDR3 is 16 amino acids long. CDR1 MDHEN and CDR2 SYDVKM come from the germline V gene. The ends lost 5 bases at V and 5 bases at J; junction bases unmatched: 11. The CDR3 here is CASSRGRTRRTGELFF. The DNA for the CDR3 is TGTGCCAGCAGTAGGGGGCGGACCCGGAGGACCGGGGAGCTGTTTTTT.

The V and J genes are TRBV5-1 and TRBJ2-6; D gene ambiguous. V was shortened by 5 bases and J by 2 bases, with 8 bases between the two germline ends. The CDR3 is made up of 14 amino acids. The germline V gene encodes CDR1 SGHRS and CDR2 YFSETQ. The CDR3 nucleotides are TGCGCCAGCAGTCCAACGGCTGGGGCCAACGTCCTGACTTTC. Translated, it gives CASSPTAGANVLTF.

Written as DNA, the CDR3 is TGTGCCAGCTCACCAAGAACACGCGGGACAGGCACAGATACGCAGTATTTT. It specifies CASSPRTRGTGTDTQYF. The chain is built from TRBV18 and TRBJ2-3, with TRBD1 as a possible D gene (7 bases). V dropped 2 bases and J dropped 1 base, with 16 bases sitting between them. The CDR3 is made up of 17 amino acids. The germline V gene has CDR1 KGHSH and CDR2 LQKENI.

This chain uses TRBV15 with TRBJ2-5; 9 bases fit TRBD2. TRBJ2-7 matches the DNA end more closely, so the J call is doubtful. There are 16 residues in the CDR3. Germline-derived CDR1 and CDR2 are LNHNV and YYDKDF (reference sequence). The CDR3 DNA reads TGTGCCACCAGCAGAGGTAGTAGCGGGAGTTCAGACGAGCAGTACTTC. Translating it yields CATSRGSSGSSDEQYF.

V gene TRBV6-4 combines with J gene TRBJ2-6, with 12 bases that match TRBD1. Trimming removed 2 bases from V and 2 bases from J; junction bases left unmatched: 4. This CDR3 is built from 18 residues. The V gene's germline CDR1 is MRHNA and CDR2 SNTAGT. The chain's CDR3 is CASSDEGQGAAGANVLTF. CDR3 nucleotide sequence: TGTGCCAGCAGTGACGAGGGACAGGGGGCTGCTGGGGCCAACGTCCTGACTTTC.

This chain's CDR3 is CASSERDRVGEQYF. Here the CDR3 DNA reads TGTGCCAGCAGCGAACGGGACAGGGTAGGCGAGCAGTACTTC. The rearrangement links TRBV7-8 to TRBJ2-7; 9 bases map to TRBD1. V gave up 5 bases and J gave up 6 bases; unmatched junction bases: 8. The CDR3 is 14 residues long. From germline, CDR1 is SGHVS and CDR2 FQNEAQ.

This chain uses TRBV7-9 with TRBJ1-1, with TRBD1 matching 8 bases. V dropped 0 bases and J dropped 1; count of bases not matched to a gene: 1. Germline-derived CDR1 and CDR2 are SEHNR and FQNEAQ (reference sequence). The CDR3 runs to 15 residues. CDR3 nucleotides: TGTGCCAGCAGCTTAGCCGGGACAGGGAACACTGAAGCTTTCTTT. It translates to CASSLAGTGNTEAFF.

This chain links TRBV11-3 with TRBJ1-2, with a possible D match to TRBD1 (6 bases). The V end was cut by 5 bases, the J end by 4 bases, with 11 bases between. The V gene's germline CDR1 is SGHNT and CDR2 YENEEA. CDR3 size: 13 residues. The CDR3 nucleotides are TGTGCCAGCAGCCAGGACAGCTCCTATGGCTACACCTTC. This encodes CASSQDSSYGYTF. The whole variable domain, remainder taken from reference TRBV11-3 and TRBJ1-2, is EAGVVQSPRYKIIEKKQPVAFWCNPISGHNTLYWYLQNLGQGPELLIRYENEEAVDDSQLPKDRFSAERLKGVDSTLKIQPAELGDSAVYLCASSQDSSYGYTFGSGTRLTVV.

The V and J genes are TRBV6-5 and TRBJ2-1; possible D gene TRBD2, 6 bases. CDR1 and CDR2 from the germline V gene are MNHEY and SVGAGI. The ends were cut back, 2 bases at V and 9 bases at J, with 17 bases in the middle. CDR3 size: 15 residues. CDR3 region: CASSYGGNSAGEQFF. For the CDR3, the DNA is TGTGCCAGCAGTTACGGGGGGAACTCTGCGGGTGAGCAGTTCTTC.

The chain combines TRBV7-2 with TRBJ1-5; no reliable D call. V was clipped by 2 bases and J by 0 bases, with 8 bases between them. The CDR3 sequence is 15 residues long. Germline loops: CDR1 SGHTA, CDR2 FQGNSA. The CDR3 DNA is TGTGCCAGCAGCTTACGGGGTTTTAGCAATCAGCCCCAGCATTTT. The encoded protein is CASSLRGFSNQPQHF.

The V and J genes are TRBV6-5 and TRBJ2-4, with 8 bases aligning to TRBD1. Germline CDR1 is MNHEY and CDR2 is SVGAGI. The CDR3 is 15 residues long. J was trimmed by 7 bases and V by 5 bases; bases with no gene match: 10. The CDR3 DNA sequence: TGTGCCAGCAGTCCTACCTTGACAGGGGTGAACATTCAGTACTTC. It translates to CASSPTLTGVNIQYF.

The chain joins TRBV5-4 to TRBJ2-1, with 12 bases lining up with TRBD2. Looked up from germline, CDR1 is SGHNT and CDR2 is YYREEE (reference sequence). This CDR3 spans 17 amino acids. J was trimmed by 0 bases and V by 3 bases; bases with no gene match: 4. CDR3 nucleotides: TGTGCCAGCAGCTCTGGACTAGCGGGGAGCTCCTACAATGAGCAGTTCTTC. It translates to CASSSGLAGSSYNEQFF.

This chain uses TRBV5-6 with TRBJ2-3, with TRBD1 identical over 8 bases. With 8 bases clipped from V and 6 bases from J, the junction kept 8 bases outside the gene matches. This CDR3 has 13 amino acids. Germline CDR1 SGHDT, CDR2 YYEEEE. CDR3 DNA sequence: TGTGCCAGTAGCAGGGGGCGCGAGGATACGCAGTATTTT. It translates to CASSRGREDTQYF.

This chain connects TRBV6-6 to TRBJ2-5; 12 bases agree with TRBD2. Trimming at V came to 7 bases and at J to 5 bases, leaving 5 bases not matched to a gene. In germline, CDR1 is MNHNY, CDR2 SVGAGI (reference sequence). The CDR3 is 14 amino acids. This CDR3 reads CASTSGRAGETQYF. The CDR3 nucleotides read TGTGCCAGCACTAGCGGGAGGGCCGGGGAGACCCAGTACTTC.

The chain employs TRBV4-2 and TRBJ2-5; 7 bases map to TRBD2. V lost 4 bases, J lost 1 base, and 12 bases stayed unmatched. Germline CDR1 and CDR2: LGHNA and YNFKEQ. CDR3 size: 17 residues. For the CDR3, the DNA is TGTGCCAGCAGCCTCGTTCCGGGAGGTGGTTTCCAAGAGACCCAGTACTTC. Its protein product is CASSLVPGGGFQETQYF.